Listed below are T cell receptor beta chains from one sample, sequenced in a study of vaccination and CD4 T cells after COVID-19. These receptors are not linked to any known antigen. In TCRdb, the PCR reads were re-called with MiXCR into one record per CDR3 protein. The repertoire holds 10,000 or so distinct CDR3 sequences, with just under 75% as singletons. The sequenced material came from CD4+ T cells from blood, cultured in vitro. All receptors come from a human donor who had recovered from COVID-19. Each CDR3 is given with its conserved first and last residue. A D gene is named only where the DNA matches it firmly. Clone size is stated in some rows and not others, as once, few, many or a class when expanded.

TRBV20-1	TRBJ1-5	.	.	TGCAGTGCTAGAGATAGCAATAGCAATCAGCCCCAGCATTTT	CSARDSNSNQPQHF
TRBV20-1	TRBJ2-7	.	.	TGCAGTGCTAGGGAGTCCTACGAGCAGTACTTC	CSARESYEQYF
TRBV27	TRBJ2-7	few	TRBD1	TGTGCCAGCAGTTTTCAGGGGGCCTCGTCCTCCGAGCAGTACTTC	CASSFQGASSSEQYF
TRBV20-1	TRBJ1-2	.	TRBD1	TGCAGTGCTAGAGTCCCGGGACAGGGAAGTGGCTACACCTTC	CSARVPGQGSGYTF
TRBV6-5	TRBJ2-7	once	TRBD1	TGTGCCAGCAGTTGGGGGGACAGGGGGAACGAGCAGTACTTC	CASSWGDRGNEQYF
TRBV7-2	TRBJ2-2	.	.	TGTGCCAGCAGTTTTGGGGCGAACACCGGGGAGCTGTTTTTT	CASSFGANTGELFF
TRBV28	TRBJ2-1	.	.	TGTGCCAGCAGCACCAGGCCCGGCTCCTACAATGAGCAGTTCTTC	CASSTRPGSYNEQFF
TRBV7-3	TRBJ1-1	few	.	TGTGCCAGCAGCTTAGCGACACCTTTGAACACTGAAGCTTTCTTT	CASSLATPLNTEAFF
TRBV6-1	TRBJ1-5	.	.	TGTGCCAGCAGTGCTGACAGGAGGGGCAATCAGCCCCAGCATTTT	CASSADRRGNQPQHF
TRBV30	TRBJ1-1	.	TRBD1	TGTGCCTGGGGGCATCAGGGGGCAGGGGTGAACACTGAAGCTTTCTTT	CAWGHQGAGVNTEAFF
TRBV29-1	TRBJ2-3	.	.	TGCAGCGCCTGGGACAGCACAGATACGCAGTATTTT	CSAWDSTDTQYF
TRBV7-9	TRBJ2-7	large	TRBD1	TGTGCCAGCAGCTTACCGGGACAGGGAGGCGAGCAGTACTTC	CASSLPGQGGEQYF
TRBV6-2/TRBV6-3	TRBJ2-5	once	.	TGTGCCAGCAGTATACCAGGGGCCAAACGAGAGACCCAGTACTTC	CASSIPGAKRETQYF
TRBV6-2/TRBV6-3	TRBJ1-1	.	.	TGTGCCAGCAGTTTTGGTAACGTGAACACTGAAGCTTTCTTT	CASSFGNVNTEAFF
TRBV28	TRBJ1-5	.	.	TGTGCCAGCAGTTTATGGTCCAGGGGTCTGCACCAGCCCCAGCATTTT	CASSLWSRGLHQPQHF
TRBV10-2	TRBJ1-1	few	.	TGCGCCAGCGGCGGGGGGTACACTGAAGCTTTCTTT	CASGGGYTEAFF
TRBV6-2/TRBV6-3	TRBJ1-2	.	TRBD1	TGTGCCGGCCGGGACAGTTACTATGGCTACACCTTC	CAGRDSYYGYTF
TRBV6-5	TRBJ1-1	.	.	TGTGCCAGCAGTTATACGGGCAGCTCGGCTGAAGCTTTCTTT	CASSYTGSSAEAFF
TRBV7-8	TRBJ1-1	.	TRBD1	TGTGCCAGCAGCCTCACACAGGGGTTTGGCACTGAAGCTTTCTTT	CASSLTQGFGTEAFF
TRBV7-2	TRBJ2-1	.	TRBD2	TGTGCCAGCAGCTTAGCACTAGCGGGAGTGGGGGGTGAGCAGTTCTTC	CASSLALAGVGGEQFF
TRBV6-1	TRBJ1-6	.	.	TGTGCCAGCAGTGGGACGGATAATTCACCCCTCCACTTT	CASSGTDNSPLHF
TRBV7-3	TRBJ1-1	.	TRBD1	TGTGCCAGCAGCTTGGACAGGGAGGCCACTGAAGCTTTCTTT	CASSLDREATEAFF
TRBV20-1	TRBJ1-2	once	.	TGCAGATTGCCCTCACTGGGGAACTATGGCTACACCTTC	CRLPSLGNYGYTF
TRBV12-3/TRBV12-4	TRBJ2-5	.	.	TGTGCCAGCAGGTCCGCGGTAGAGACCCAGTACTTC	CASRSAVETQYF
TRBV18	TRBJ2-5	.	.	TGTGCCAGCTCGTTCATAGGGGGTCCGGTCCAAGAGACCCAGTACTTC	CASSFIGGPVQETQYF
TRBV7-2	TRBJ2-4	.	.	TGTGCCAGCAGCCAACGGCGGAGAGCCAAAAACATTCAGTACTTC	CASSQRRRAKNIQYF
TRBV20-1	TRBJ2-7	few	TRBD2	TGCAGTGCGTTAGGGACTAGCGGGAGGGCCCACCACGAGCAGTACTTC	CSALGTSGRAHHEQYF
TRBV6-4	TRBJ2-3	.	.	TGTGCCAGCAGTGAAGGGAGGACAGATACGCAGTATTTT	CASSEGRTDTQYF
TRBV20-1	TRBJ2-1	once	.	TGCAGTGCTAGTGCGATAGCCTCCTACAATGAGCAGTTCTTC	CSASAIASYNEQFF
TRBV30	TRBJ1-5	.	.	TGTGCCTGGAAGCAGACCGCTCAGGGAGTACAGCCCCAGCATTTT	CAWKQTAQGVQPQHF
TRBV7-9	TRBJ2-3	few	.	TGTGCCAGCAGACGCGGTAGCAGCACAGATACGCAGTATTTT	CASRRGSSTDTQYF
TRBV11-2	TRBJ2-3	.	.	TGTGCCAGCAGCTTGGACTACACAGATACGCAGTATTTT	CASSLDYTDTQYF
TRBV20-1	TRBJ1-5	.	.	TGCAGTGCAAAGAGGGCGTGGGGCCGTCAGCCCCAGCATTTT	CSAKRAWGRQPQHF
TRBV10-3	TRBJ2-7	.	.	TGTGCCATCAGTGTGAGGGACTCCCCGTACGAGCAGTACTTC	CAISVRDSPYEQYF
TRBV28	TRBJ1-1	.	.	TGTGCCAGCAGGGGTTCCTTGGCCACTGAAGCTTTCTTT	CASRGSLATEAFF
TRBV29-1	TRBJ2-7	.	TRBD1	TGCAGCGTTTTCAGGACAGGGCCCTCCTACGAGCAGTACTTC	CSVFRTGPSYEQYF
TRBV2	TRBJ2-3	.	.	TGTGCCAGCAGGGGGAGCGGAGGGGTCCCAGATACGCAGTATTTT	CASRGSGGVPDTQYF